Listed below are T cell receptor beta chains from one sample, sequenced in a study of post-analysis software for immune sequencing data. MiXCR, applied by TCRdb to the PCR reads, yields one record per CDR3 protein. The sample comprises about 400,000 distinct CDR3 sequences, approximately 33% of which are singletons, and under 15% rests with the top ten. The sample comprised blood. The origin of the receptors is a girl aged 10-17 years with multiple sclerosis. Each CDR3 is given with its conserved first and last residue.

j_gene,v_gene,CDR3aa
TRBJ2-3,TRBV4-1,CASSLSSTTQTQYF
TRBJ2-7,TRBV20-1,CSARVKPPDRTSYEQYF
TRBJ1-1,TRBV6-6,CASSSPPANTGAFF
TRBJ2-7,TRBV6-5,CASRSRGPYEQYF
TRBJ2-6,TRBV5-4,CASRLTGVGANVRTF
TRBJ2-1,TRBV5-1,CASSLGGDSYNEQFF
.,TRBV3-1,CASSQSLQETQYF
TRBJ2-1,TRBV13,CASSLRLAIHLSSYNEQFF
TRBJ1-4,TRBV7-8,CASSVEFGVEKLFF
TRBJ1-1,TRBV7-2,CASSLLNTAFF
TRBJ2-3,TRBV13,CASSFRQGADTQYF